This is a list of T cell receptor beta chains from one sample in a study of metastatic and nonmetastatic thyroid tumors. TCRdb reanalyzed the PCR reads via MiXCR. The table shows roughly 72,000 clones, with 18% occurring only once. The sequenced material came from blood. These receptors were collected from a female donor with papillary thyroid cancer or a benign thyroid nodule (not recorded which). Some clones in this sample may be carry-over from other donors' samples. Both conserved end residues are part of each CDR3. The order of the fields is D gene, J gene, V gene, clone size, CDR3 DNA, CDR3 protein. The D gene is left open where the match is weak. Only some rows state a clone size, as once, few, many or a class for expanded clones.

>-|TRBJ2-2|TRBV20-1|many
TGCAATGCTTCGCAGGGGTCCGGGGAGCTGTTTTTT
CNASQGSGELFF
>-|TRBJ2-5|TRBV7-9|few
TGTGCCAGCAGCGCCACGCTGCGGGAGACCCAGTACTTC
CASSATLRETQYF
>-|TRBJ2-1|TRBV11-2|many
TGTGCCAGCAGCTTCACGATAAATGAGCAGTTCTTC
CASSFTINEQFF
>-|TRBJ1-2|TRBV5-6|many
TGTGCCAGCAGCTCCCAACCTGGGAGCTACACCTTC
CASSSQPGSYTF
>-|TRBJ2-5|TRBV6-1|many
TGTGCCAGCAGTGTATACGGATTAGGACTTAAGAGGTACCAAGAGACCCAGTACTTC
CASSVYGLGLKRYQETQYF
>-|TRBJ1-3|TRBV30|many
TGTGCCTGGAGTGTACAAGGGGCTAGCGGAAACACCATATATTTT
CAWSVQGASGNTIYF
>TRBD2|TRBJ2-3|TRBV7-2|-
TGTGCCAGCAGCTATGTGGGACTAGGAGCGCAGTATTTT
CASSYVGLGAQYF
>-|TRBJ2-2|TRBV11-2|-
TGTGCCAGCAGCTTCCAAGCAGCCGGGGAGCTGTTTTTT
CASSFQAAGELFF
>TRBD2|TRBJ2-2|TRBV10-1|many
TGCGCCAGCAGTGAGTCGGCTAGCGGGGCGAACACCGGGGAGCTGTTTTTT
CASSESASGANTGELFF
>-|TRBJ2-7|TRBV5-1|-
TGCGCCAGCAGCTTGGAGTTGGGCTACGAGCAGTACTTC
CASSLELGYEQYF
>-|TRBJ2-2|TRBV5-1|many
TGCGCCAGCAGCTTGGACGGGAACACCGGGGAGCTGTTTTTT
CASSLDGNTGELFF
>-|TRBJ1-5|TRBV6-1|many
TGTGCCAGCTCACGGGATCAGCCCCAGCATTTT
CASSRDQPQHF
>-|TRBJ2-7|TRBV13|many
TGTGCCAGCAGCTTTCTACTCGGGATTCCCTACGAGCAGTACTTC
CASSFLLGIPYEQYF
>TRBD1|TRBJ2-7|TRBV7-6|-
TGTGCCAGCAGCTTGTGTACGGACAGGGGCGAGGTGCAGTACTTC
CASSLCTDRGEVQYF
>-|TRBJ2-3|TRBV12-3/TRBV12-4|many
TGTGCCGGAAGAAGGGGGGGCGCAGATACGCAGTATTTT
CAGRRGGADTQYF
>TRBD1|TRBJ1-2|TRBV12-3/TRBV12-4|few
TGTGCCAGCATCATACGGACAGGGAGGGACTATGGCTACACCTTC
CASIIRTGRDYGYTF
>-|TRBJ2-1|TRBV4-1|many
TGCGCCAGCAGACAAGCAAACGGGAATGAGCAGTTCTTC
CASRQANGNEQFF
>TRBD1|TRBJ1-5|TRBV27|many
TGTGCCAGCAGTCCCGGACAGGTCAATCAGCCCCAGCATTTT
CASSPGQVNQPQHF
>-|TRBJ2-7|TRBV6-5|few
TGTGCCAGCAGTTACTCAGGGCTTTCCTACGAGCAGTACTTC
CASSYSGLSYEQYF
>TRBD2|TRBJ2-1|TRBV9|many
TGTGCCAGCGGCGGGGGGGAGACCAATGAGCAGTTCTTC
CASGGGETNEQFF
>TRBD1|TRBJ1-5|TRBV5-1|many
TGCGCCAGCAGCCCGACAGGGGGCGGGCAGCCCCAGCATTTT
CASSPTGGGQPQHF
>-|TRBJ2-7|TRBV6-2/TRBV6-3|-
TGTGCCAGCAGTTACTCTGGCCGGCACCGCGACGAGCAGTACTTC
CASSYSGRHRDEQYF
>TRBD1|TRBJ1-4|TRBV24-1|-
TGTGCCACCAGTGATGGTGGCGCACAGGGGAAACTGTTTTTT
CATSDGGAQGKLFF
>-|TRBJ2-5|TRBV2|many
TGTGCCAGCAGTGAGGGTCTACAAGAGACCCAGTACTTC
CASSEGLQETQYF
>TRBD1|TRBJ2-7|TRBV28|few
TGTGCCAGCAGTAAAACAGGGGGGACCGAGCAGTACTTC
CASSKTGGTEQYF
>-|TRBJ1-1|TRBV19|many
TGTGCCAGTAGTATGGGGGGCGGTTATCAAGCTTTCTTT
CASSMGGGYQAFF
>-|TRBJ1-4|TRBV9|many
TGTGCCAGCAGCGAAGTTGCAACTAATGAAAAACTGTTTTTT
CASSEVATNEKLFF
>-|TRBJ2-3|TRBV19|many
TGTGCCAGTAGTATGGGGAGAGACACAGATACGCAGTATTTT
CASSMGRDTDTQYF
>-|TRBJ2-3|TRBV5-1|many
TGCGCCAGCAGCCGTGGGGAGTATAGCACAGATACGCAGTATTTT
CASSRGEYSTDTQYF
>TRBD1|TRBJ1-2|TRBV5-1|-
TGCGCCAGCAGACGGACAGGACTAGACGGCTACACCTTC
CASRRTGLDGYTF
>-|TRBJ1-2|TRBV12-3/TRBV12-4|few
TGTGCCAGCAGAGAAGGGGGGAGGATCTACACCTTC
CASREGGRIYTF
>-|TRBJ2-7|TRBV7-9|many
TGTGCCAGCAGCCCGCCCGGCAGGGGGGACTACGAGCAGTACTTC
CASSPPGRGDYEQYF